These 20 T cell receptor beta chains were sequenced from one sample in a study of T-cell memory formation after mild COVID-19. TCRdb called the 5' RACE reads again in MiXCR, with one record for every CDR3 protein. The sample lists around 140,000 distinct CDR3 sequences; roughly 6.3% were seen once. Material: PBMCs or a T cell subset sorted from them (not recorded which). The receptors stem from an adult woman who had mild COVID-19 (a few samples of this study predate the infection). Cell type and time point are not known.

The rearrangement uses TRBV5-1 and TRBJ1-6, with 7 bases identical to TRBD1. V was clipped by 5 bases and J by 5 bases; unmatched bases: 7. The CDR3 sequence is 15 residues long. CDR1 SGHRS and CDR2 YFSETQ come from the germline V gene. CDR3 region: CASRPWDRDNSPLHF. The CDR3 DNA reads as TGCGCCAGCAGACCCTGGGACAGAGATAATTCACCCCTCCACTTT. The whole variable domain, remainder taken from reference TRBV5-1 and TRBJ1-6, is KAGVTQTPRYLIKTRGQQVTLSCSPISGHRSVSWYQQTPGQGLQFLFEYFSETQRNKGNFPGRFSGRQFSNSRSEMNVSTLELGDSALYLCASRPWDRDNSPLHFGNGTRLTVT.

V and J are TRBV4-3 and TRBJ2-3; the match to TRBD1 covers 9 bases. V was clipped by 1 base and J by 3 bases; unmatched bases: 5. This CDR3 has 16 residues. Germline V gene sequence: CDR1 LGHNA, CDR2 YSLEER. The CDR3 sequence is CASSQGDREWTDTQYF. The CDR3 DNA is TGCGCCAGCAGCCAAGGGGACAGGGAGTGGACAGATACGCAGTATTTT.

At least ten counts were recorded for this clonotype. V usage is TRBV12-3 or TRBV12-4 and J usage is TRBJ1-2, with 8 nucleotides matching TRBD1. CDR3 length: 16 residues. V lost 6 bases to trimming and J lost 7 bases; unmatched junction nucleotides: 16. CDR3 bases: TGTGCCAGCAGCCGCACTACAGGGGGAGTGAGGGTTGGCTACACCTTC. Translating it yields CASSRTTGGVRVGYTF.

This clonotype was picked up many times. V gene TRBV18 combines with J gene TRBJ2-3; a weak D match, TRBD1 (6 bases). Deletions cut 2 bases from V and 4 bases from J, with 10 bases between. This CDR3 comprises 14 residues. Germline assignment: CDR1 KGHSH and CDR2 LQKENI. The CDR3 DNA sequence: TGTGCCAGCTCACCAGTGGGGGCCCCAGATACGCAGTATTTT. Translated, it gives CASSPVGAPDTQYF.

V usage is TRBV6-5 and J usage is TRBJ2-7; perhaps D is TRBD1 or TRBD2 (6 bases each). The germline V gene encodes CDR1 MNHEY and CDR2 SVGAGI. Trimming took off 2 bases at V and 6 bases at J, with 23 bases between the two ends. The CDR3 is 17 amino acids. CDR3 nucleotide sequence: TGTGCCAGCAGTTACAGACGCCGCACGGGGGCGCGGGGCGAGCAGTACTTC. It specifies CASSYRRRTGARGEQYF.

This clonotype was observed at least ten times. The chain uses TRBV7-2 and TRBJ2-1, with a weak D call TRBD1 (6 bases). Germline-derived CDR1 and CDR2 are SGHTA and FQGNSA. The CDR3 is made up of 15 amino acids. V lost 5 bases and J lost 3, with 14 bases in between. In DNA, the CDR3 is TGTGCCAGCAGCACTAGGACAGCAATCTACAATGAGCAGTTCTTC. Translated: CASSTRTAIYNEQFF.

This clonotype has at least ten counts. This chain connects TRBV12-3 or TRBV12-4 to TRBJ1-2; 11 nucleotides agree with TRBD1. This CDR3 spans 15 amino acids. After removal of 3 bases from V and 8 bases from J, the junction contained 8 bases not matched to a gene. This CDR3 reads CASSLGTGGKYGYTF. The CDR3 DNA reads TGTGCCAGCAGTTTGGGGACAGGGGGGAAATACGGCTACACCTTC.

This chain links TRBV15 with TRBJ2-5, with D possibly being TRBD1 (5 bases). The V gene's germline CDR1 is LNHNV and CDR2 YYDKDF (reference sequence). V lost 0 bases and J lost 5, with 19 bases in between. This CDR3 has 17 amino acids. DNA for the CDR3: TGTGCCACCAGCAGAGACAAGGGGTTAATAGGAATGGAGACCCAGTACTTC. Residues: CATSRDKGLIGMETQYF.

CDR3 nucleotide sequence: TGTGCCAGCAGCTTATGGACAGGAGCTTATAAAACTGAAGCTTTCTTT. It translates to CASSLWTGAYKTEAFF. The chain employs TRBV7-9 and TRBJ1-1; 7 nucleotides line up with TRBD1. Germline V gene data show CDR1 as SEHNR and CDR2 as FQNEAQ (reference sequence). V trimming: 2 bases; J trimming: 5 bases; junction bases outside the gene matches: 11. The CDR3 is 16 amino acids.

The V gene is TRBV5-5, the J gene TRBJ2-7; 7 nucleotides match TRBD1. The CDR3 contains 14 residues. J gave up 3 bases and V 4 bases, and 7 bases lay outside the gene matches. CDR1 is SGHKS and CDR2 is YYEKEE in the germline V gene (reference sequence). The CDR3 loop reads CASSPGTENYEQYF. The CDR3 nucleotides read TGTGCCAGCAGCCCCGGGACAGAGAACTACGAGCAGTACTTC.

This clonotype was seen at least ten times. The rearrangement links TRBV15 to TRBJ1-5; TRBD1 matches 8 bases. CDR3 size: 16 residues. Germline V gene data show CDR1 as LNHNV and CDR2 as YYDKDF (reference sequence). The V and J ends lost 5 bases and 5 bases, in that order; junction bases with no gene match: 11. CDR3 loop: CATSGPDRGPDQPQHF. The CDR3 DNA reads TGTGCCACCAGCGGTCCCGACAGGGGCCCCGATCAGCCCCAGCATTTT.

The chain joins TRBV10-3 to TRBJ1-3; TRBD1 matches at 7 bases. The germline V gene encodes CDR1 ENHRY and CDR2 SYGVKD. The trim removed 6 bases at V and 6 bases at J, leaving 14 bases unmatched. This CDR3 comprises 16 residues. The CDR3, as DNA: TGTGCCATCAGCAAAGTACTAAAGGGGGCGGAAAACACCATATATTTT. As protein: CAISKVLKGAENTIYF.

This chain connects TRBV12-2 to TRBJ1-1. TRBV12-2 is flagged as a pseudogene. This CDR3 contains 14 residues. The CDR3 sequence: CASRPWPDGREAFF. In DNA, the CDR3 is TGTGCAAGTCGCCCTTGGCCTGATGGTAGGGAAGCTTTCTTT.

This clonotype has a count of ten or more. The rearrangement uses TRBV6-5 and TRBJ2-7; 7 nucleotides line up with TRBD2. Unmatched junction bases numbered 11, after V lost 7 bases and J lost 2 bases. CDR1 and CDR2 from the germline V gene are MNHEY and SVGAGI. The CDR3 spans 15 residues. CDR3 DNA: TGTGCCAGCACCCCAAGCCTAGCGGTTGCCTACGAGCAGTACTTC. Encoded protein: CASTPSLAVAYEQYF.

This clonotype occurred a few times. J is TRBJ2-4 and V is TRBV20-1; D is unclear. This CDR3 is built from 14 residues. The germline V and J ends were trimmed by 2 bases and 0 bases, with 8 bases remaining between them. Germline CDR1 is DFQATT and CDR2 is SNEGSKA (reference sequence). CDR3 DNA: TGCAGTGCTAGACCCGGGCTAGCCAAAAACATTCAGTACTTC. This codes for CSARPGLAKNIQYF.

This clonotype was recorded many times. This chain joins TRBV12-3 or TRBV12-4 and TRBJ2-1; TRBD2 agrees at 7 bases. V gave up 5 bases and J gave up 3 bases; unmatched junction bases: 16. The CDR3 is 18 amino acids. CDR3 amino acids: CASSLSYGTTVFYNEQFF. The CDR3 DNA reads as TGTGCCAGCAGTCTCTCCTACGGGACTACCGTATTCTACAATGAGCAGTTCTTC.

This clonotype was counted many times. This chain uses TRBV6-1 with TRBJ2-7; TRBD1 aligns across 8 bases. The CDR3 runs to 14 residues. The germline gives CDR1 MNHNS, CDR2 SASEGT. Unmatched junction bases numbered 6, after V lost 3 bases and J lost 5 bases. The DNA of the CDR3 is TGTGCCAGCAGTGAGGACAGGGTCGTTGACGAGCAGTACTTC. It codes for CASSEDRVVDEQYF.

The chain joins TRBV7-8 to TRBJ1-5, with TRBD1 matching over 8 bases. The CDR3 consists of 15 residues. In germline, CDR1 is SGHVS, CDR2 FQNEAQ. The V gene end was trimmed by 6 bases and the J gene end by 5 bases; junction bases not matched to a gene: 9. As DNA, the CDR3 is TGTGCCAGCAGTCACGGACAGGGAGGGGATCAGCCCCAGCATTTT. Protein product: CASSHGQGGDQPQHF.

The chain couples TRBV7-2 to TRBJ2-6; D call uncertain. V lost 4 bases, J lost 3 bases, and 4 bases lay in between. There are 13 residues in the CDR3. Germline V gives CDR1 SGHTA, CDR2 FQGNSA. The CDR3 here is CASSSYGANVLTF. For the CDR3, the DNA is TGTGCCAGCAGCTCCTATGGGGCCAACGTCCTGACTTTC.

This clonotype came up a few times. V is TRBV12-3 or TRBV12-4 and J is TRBJ2-4; D unclear. This CDR3 is built from 11 residues. V was clipped by 6 bases and J by 5 bases, with 5 bases between them. The CDR3 sequence is CASRTQNIQYF. DNA of the CDR3: TGTGCCAGCAGGACCCAAAACATTCAGTACTTC.